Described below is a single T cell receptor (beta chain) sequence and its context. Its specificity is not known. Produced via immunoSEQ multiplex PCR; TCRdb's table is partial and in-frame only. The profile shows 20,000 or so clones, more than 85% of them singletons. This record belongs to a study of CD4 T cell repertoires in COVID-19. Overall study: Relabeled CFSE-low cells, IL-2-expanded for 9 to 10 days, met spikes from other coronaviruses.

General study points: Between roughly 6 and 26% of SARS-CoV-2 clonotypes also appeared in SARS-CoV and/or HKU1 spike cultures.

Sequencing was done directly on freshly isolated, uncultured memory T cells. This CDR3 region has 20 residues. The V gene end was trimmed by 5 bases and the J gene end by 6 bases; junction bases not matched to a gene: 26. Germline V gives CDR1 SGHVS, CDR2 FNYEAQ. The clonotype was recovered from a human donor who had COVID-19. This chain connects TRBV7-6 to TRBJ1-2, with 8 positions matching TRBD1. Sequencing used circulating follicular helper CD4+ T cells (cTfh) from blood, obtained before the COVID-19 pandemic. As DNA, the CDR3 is TGTGCCAGCAGCGCCCAGGCAGGAGGTTTAGCCGGGACAGGCCGAAATGGCTACACCTTC. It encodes CASSAQAGGLAGTGRNGYTF.